These 11 T cell receptor beta chains share one sample of origin, sequenced in a study of human CD8 memory T cell subsets. UMI-labeled 5' RACE was the method by which TCR beta libraries were made. TCRdb re-called the 5' RACE reads; every CDR3 protein appears as one record, without DNA. This listing includes about 10,000 distinct CDR3 sequences. What was sequenced was CD8+ T cells from PBMCs. The receptors were sampled from a human donor in good health.

This chain links TRBV7-9 with TRBJ2-1; TCRdb's assignment of TRBD1 cannot be checked, as there is no DNA. The CDR3 contains 21 residues. Germline values: CDR1 SEHNR, CDR2 FQNEAQ (reference sequence). The CDR3 reads CASTIDEWMIPTGGVLNEQFF.

This chain links TRBV27 with TRBJ2-7; lacking DNA, the TRBD1 call made by TCRdb goes unchecked. CDR3 length: 14 residues. In germline, CDR1 is MNHEY, CDR2 SMNVEV (reference sequence). The CDR3 sequence: CASSFAVGPYEQYF.

The gene calls are TRBV20-1 and TRBJ1-6; TCRdb's D gene call, TRBD1, goes unchecked for lack of DNA. The germline gives CDR1 DFQATT, CDR2 SNEGSKA (reference sequence). The CDR3 is 15 residues long. The CDR3 region is CSARTGIKSNSPLHF.

This clonotype is labeled medium-sized based on frequency. The V gene is TRBV7-6, the J gene TRBJ1-3; there is no DNA to check the TCRdb D call of TRBD1. From germline, CDR1 is SGHVS and CDR2 FNYEAQ. The CDR3 has 14 residues. CDR3 region: CASSSGQTGNTIYF.

The J gene is TRBJ1-5, the V gene TRBV11-1. CDR3 length: 13 residues. Germline loops: CDR1 SGHAT, CDR2 FQDESV (reference sequence). The CDR3 protein is CASSLAGRSPQHF.

V gene TRBV4-1 combines with J gene TRBJ1-1; TCRdb returns TRBD1, unconfirmable since there is no DNA. This CDR3 is 14 amino acids long. Looked up from germline, CDR1 is MGHRA and CDR2 is YSYEKL. The chain's CDR3 is CASSQPGQGNEAFF.

The rearrangement uses TRBV7-9 and TRBJ1-2; as DNA is missing, the TRBD1 call by TCRdb cannot be tested. Looked up from germline, CDR1 is SEHNR and CDR2 is FQNEAQ (reference sequence). The CDR3 loop spans 13 amino acids. CDR3 amino acids: CASSPPGQGDYTF.

The chain couples TRBV21-1 to TRBJ2-3; the TCRdb D gene call, TRBD1, has no DNA to confirm it. TRBV21-1 is a pseudogene. The CDR3 covers 14 residues. CDR3 sequence: CASNRGQSTDTQYF.

The CDR3: CASSTTRGGPSGSYEQYF. The genes are TRBV5-1 and TRBJ2-7; without DNA, the TCRdb call of TRBD1 cannot be checked. CDR1 and CDR2 (germline): SGHRS, YFSETQ. The CDR3 contains 18 residues.

V is TRBV25-1 and J is TRBJ2-1; TCRdb designates TRBD2, a call that cannot be tested without DNA. The CDR3 is 14 residues long. Germline values: CDR1 MGHDK, CDR2 SYGVNS. The chain's CDR3 is CASRASESYNEQFF.

The V and J genes are TRBV19 and TRBJ2-1; no DNA is available, so the TRBD2 call from TCRdb remains unchecked. The CDR3 is 14 amino acids. CDR1 and CDR2 from the germline V gene are LNHDA and SQIVND (reference sequence). The CDR3 loop is CASSIVAGYNEQFF.